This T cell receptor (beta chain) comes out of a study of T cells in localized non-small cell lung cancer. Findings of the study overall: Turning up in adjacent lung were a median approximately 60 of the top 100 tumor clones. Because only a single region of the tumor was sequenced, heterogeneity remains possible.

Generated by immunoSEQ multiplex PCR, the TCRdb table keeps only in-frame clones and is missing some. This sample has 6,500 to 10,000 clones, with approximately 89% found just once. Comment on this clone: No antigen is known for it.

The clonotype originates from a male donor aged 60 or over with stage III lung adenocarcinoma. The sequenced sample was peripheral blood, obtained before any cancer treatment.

The CDR3 sequence is CASSSGTGHGYTF. The CDR3 DNA reads TGTGCCAGCAGCTCCGGGACAGGGCATGGCTACACCTTC. The chain uses TRBV11-2 and TRBJ1-2, with TRBD1 matching 9 bases. The CDR3 consists of 13 residues. CDR1 and CDR2 from the germline V gene are SGHAT and FQNNGV. The trim removed 4 bases at V and 6 bases at J, leaving 3 bases unmatched.